This T cell receptor (beta chain) was found in a study of regulatory T cells in long-lasting Graves disease (dated by TCRdb to the early 2020s). Regarding the study in general: Patients with newly diagnosed Graves' disease had been on antithyroid drugs for under 3 months. This study used TCR sequencing and RNA sequencing of peripheral blood to compare persistent Graves' disease patients against newly diagnosed Graves' disease patients. The study was registered as a clinical trial and conducted in China. TCR sequencing covered 13 persistent and some 20 newly diagnosed Graves' disease patients, 33 samples in total.

The sample's time point label, in plain terms: newly diagnosed GD, antithyroid drugs for less than 3 months. RNA was extracted from PBMCs in TRIzol for both TCR sequencing and RNA sequencing. The diagnosis of Graves' disease was made according to American Thyroid Association guidelines. Recruitment of patients was carried out at an endocrinology department in Xi'an, China. Each patient gave approximately 10 milliliters of peripheral blood, collected in an EDTA anticoagulant tube. Ficoll Paque Plus density gradient separation was used to isolate PBMCs, and no further T cell sorting was done. An Agilent 2100 Bioanalyzer and agarose gel were used to check RNA quality, and a NanoDrop 2000 was used to measure RNA concentration. This clonotype was detected ten times or more. The clone's antigen remains unknown. Qualities for individual bases were not recorded, and no much larger clone is one base off. Study-wide findings and limitations: Preferential use of TRBV28, TRBJ1-2 and TRBJ2-5 was observed in persistent disease, whereas TRBV20-1 and TRBJ2-1 were favored in newly diagnosed disease. Only the TCR beta chain was sequenced and analyzed. Persistent patients shared more public clonotypes among themselves (roughly 2,700) than newly diagnosed patients did (about 970). Compared with newly diagnosed patients, persistent Graves' disease patients had lower TCR Shannon entropy and fewer highly expanded clones, which suggests clonal expansion. The study examined only peripheral blood because the primary lesion, thyroid tissue, could not be accessed. As a limitation, the authors acknowledged that the small sample size may reduce accuracy.

To prepare the library, multiplex PCR was applied. The instrument was an Illumina HiSeq 4000. To build TCR beta libraries, CDR3 regions were amplified by Arm-PCR using iRepertoire HTBI primers. Before sequencing, the PCR products underwent gel purification. In the paper's pipeline: A total of 62 TRBV and 14 TRBJ segments were identified across samples and were used for gene usage analysis of CDR3 amino acid clonotypes. COPE and FqMerger were used to merge the filtered high-quality paired reads into contigs. BLAST was used to align contigs to the IMGT TRBV, TRBD and TRBJ reference genes, and CDR3 was defined following IMGT. Any clonotype with a frequency above 0.1% was classified as a highly expanded clone. Repertoire diversity was measured by Shannon entropy, and V-J evenness by the Gini coefficient. Clonotypes shared by more than one individual were considered public. TCRdb applied fastp at Q25 and MiXCR to the public reads, then kept only in-frame beta chains. Under each unique CDR3 protein, matching rows form one entry showing the most common genes and DNA. What appears here as the V and J calls and clone size reflects TCRdb's work, not the paper's. The sample table contains 450,000 to 700,000 distinct CDR3 sequences; only one count was recorded for roughly 13% of them. The ten largest clonotypes hold 8.5% to 10% of the sample.

The junction carries 16 bases between V and J, which are trimmed by 7 bases and 9 bases respectively. The CDR3 has 13 amino acids, counting the end cysteine and phenylalanine. Only CDR3 DNA remains: 39 bases, in frame from the first base. This sample was also put to use in a study of T cells in Graves' hyperthyroidism and ophthalmopathy. As described in the second report: Graves' hyperthyroidism was defined as stable when no progression to ophthalmopathy occurred over 18 months of follow-up. Hyperthyroidism patients were newly diagnosed, had a disease duration of under 2 months, and were aged 18 to 65 years. Patients with uncontrolled infections, other autoimmune diseases, pregnancy or lactation were excluded. Clinical symptoms, serum thyroxine and TRAb, thyroid ultrasound, and orbital computed tomography formed the basis for the diagnoses. The first round of RT-PCR for the TCR CDR3 was performed with the HTBI primer set and the Qiagen OneStep RT-PCR kit. Blood samples also contained most of the expanded thyroid clonotypes (frequency above 0.001), which suggests that blood repertoires may reflect thyroid immune responses. Ophthalmopathy was separated from stable hyperthyroidism by a 13 V-J signature model, with 87.88% sensitivity and 81% to 83% specificity obtained in cross-validation and 80%/75% obtained in testing. In validation, progression to ophthalmopathy was predicted by the model with nearly 71% sensitivity and 72% to 80% specificity, a median of approximately 6.5 months before onset. TCR V-J signatures able to tell the groups apart were searched for in a discovery cohort of 90 to 100 patients, of whom fewer than 45 had Graves' ophthalmopathy and roughly 58 had stable Graves' hyperthyroidism. An independent validation cohort of 18 to 20 hyperthyroidism patients and over 15 patients who later progressed to ophthalmopathy tested prospective prediction of ophthalmopathy. The 100 discovery patients were divided at random into training and test sets in a 7:3 ratio. In about 6 Graves' hyperthyroidism patients, the study also compared T-cell repertoires from thyroid tissue with T-cell repertoires from blood. Once sampling was done, hyperthyroidism patients were given methimazole at a starting dose of 30 mg daily, whereas ophthalmopathy patients were given high-dose intravenous methylprednisolone. Libraries were constructed in a second round of multiplex PCR, after which size selection and purification were carried out. Sequencing of the libraries was done on an Illumina HiSeq2000 using paired-end 100 bp reads. Raw data were processed with SOAPnuke, discarding reads with adapters, uncalled bases, mean Phred below 15, or no exact constant-primer or identifier match. High-quality paired reads were merged using COPE v1.2.5, and each unique nucleotide sequence was defined as a clonotype. Clonotypes were aligned to IMGT TRBV, TRBD and TRBJ reference segments using MiTCR v1.1. Analysis was restricted to V-J combinations with a frequency above 0.0001, which covered roughly 99% of repertoires. A TCS score was defined as the ratio between F50 (clonal expansion) and ExV (chaos), using BLOSUM62-based TCRdist between CDR3 peptides within each V-J. Welch's t-statistics and random forest reduced some 510 V-J features to roughly 13, which were used in a naive Bayes classifier (R e1071). No statistical method was used to fix the sample size in advance, and group allocation was not hidden from the investigators. According to the paper, TCR Vbeta CDR3 sequencing was carried out on 135 peripheral blood samples, which came from more than 40 ophthalmopathy, some 73 hyperthyroidism and roughly 17 progressor patients.

This clonotype was sampled from a man aged 25-40 years with Graves disease. Donor details come from another sample of the same person, matched by shared clones. The rearrangement combines TRBV12-3 or TRBV12-4 with TRBJ2-1; the D region possibly corresponds to TRBD1 (5 bases align). The sample consisted of peripheral blood mononuclear cells (PBMCs), taken at new diagnosis, from a patient treated with antithyroid drugs. The CDR3 loop reads CASTATPQGEQFF. The nucleotide sequence is TGTGCCAGCACCGCGACTCCGCAGGGTGAGCAGTTCTTC.